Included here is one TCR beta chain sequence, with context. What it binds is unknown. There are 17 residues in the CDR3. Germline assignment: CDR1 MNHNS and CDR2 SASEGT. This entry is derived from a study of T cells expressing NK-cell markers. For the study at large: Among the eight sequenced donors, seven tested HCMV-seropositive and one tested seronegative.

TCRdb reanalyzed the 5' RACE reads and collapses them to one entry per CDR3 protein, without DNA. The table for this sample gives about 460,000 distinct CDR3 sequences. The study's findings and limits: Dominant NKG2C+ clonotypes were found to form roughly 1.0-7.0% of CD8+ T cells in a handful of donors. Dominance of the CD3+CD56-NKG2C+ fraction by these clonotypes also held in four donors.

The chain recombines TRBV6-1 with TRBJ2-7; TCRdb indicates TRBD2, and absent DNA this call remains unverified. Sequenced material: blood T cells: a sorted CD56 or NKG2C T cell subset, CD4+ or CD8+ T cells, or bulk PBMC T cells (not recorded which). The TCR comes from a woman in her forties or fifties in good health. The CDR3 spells CASSESWGESSSYEQYF.